One and the same sample provided the 27 T cell receptor beta chains below, sequenced in a study of cytomegalovirus exposure and HLA in healthy donors. A multiplex PCR was run with 60 Vbeta primers and 13 Jbeta primers. TCRdb's table, derived via immunoSEQ multiplex PCR, lists solely in-frame clones and lacks some. The table has fewer than 90,000 clones, around 77% seen once. The sequencing input was PBMCs. The receptors originated from a man in his thirties or forties in good health and CMV-seronegative.

The rearrangement joins TRBV19 to TRBJ2-2, with 13 bases identical to TRBD2. Germline V lookup: CDR1 LNHDA, CDR2 SQIVND (reference sequence). This CDR3 comprises 17 residues. V shed 10 bases, J shed 1 base, and the junction held 9 bases outside the gene matches. The CDR3: CATHSGTSGENTGELFF. CDR3 bases: TGTGCCACCCACTCCGGGACTAGCGGGGAGAACACCGGGGAGCTGTTTTTT.

This rearrangement joins TRBV29-1 to TRBJ2-7; D is possibly TRBD1 (5 bases). The CDR3 spans 16 residues. Germline CDR1 SQVTM, CDR2 ANQGSEA. V was clipped by 7 bases and J by 5 bases, with 27 bases between them. CDR3 nucleotide sequence: TGCAGCGCATTGAAGGGGCGACTCAGTGGCTCGGACGAGCAGTACTTC. Encoded protein: CSALKGRLSGSDEQYF.

The J gene is TRBJ2-2, the V gene TRBV28; D unclear. Germline assignment: CDR1 MDHEN and CDR2 SYDVKM. V was cut by 4 bases and J by 5 bases, with 23 bases left in between. CDR3 length equals 18 residues. CDR3 coding DNA: TGTGCCAGCAGTTCAGTTTCTAGTTTCCCGTCTTTGACCGGGGAGCTGTTTTTT. Translating it yields CASSSVSSFPSLTGELFF.

The gene calls are TRBV28 and TRBJ2-5; 7 bases match TRBD2. From germline, CDR1 is MDHEN and CDR2 SYDVKM. V shed 4 bases, J shed 0 bases, and the junction held 5 bases outside the gene matches. The CDR3 is 15 residues long. The CDR3 spells CASSSPGGNQETQYF. The CDR3 DNA follows: TGTGCCAGCAGTTCGCCCGGGGGGAACCAAGAGACCCAGTACTTC.

Of note for this clone: The junction departs from germline at one end; a sequencing error may be responsible. The J gene is TRBJ1-1, the V gene TRBV27; D gene unclear. Per germline, CDR1 MNHEY and CDR2 SMNVEV (reference sequence). The CDR3 totals 15 residues. CDR3 in DNA: TGTGCCACCAGTGAGACTGACGAACTGAACACTGAAGCTTTCTTT. It encodes CATSETDELNTEAFF.

CDR3 sequence: CASSQFGRLNNEQFF. The CDR3 DNA reads as TGTGCCAGCAGCCAATTCGGTAGACTGAACAATGAGCAGTTCTTC. The rearrangement joins TRBV14 to TRBJ2-1; D is uncertain. Per the germline V gene, CDR1 is SGHDN and CDR2 is FVKESK. Trimming took off 2 bases at V and 5 bases at J, with 13 bases between the two ends. There are 15 residues in the CDR3.

V usage is TRBV4-1 and J usage is TRBJ1-5; TRBD1 is a possible D gene (5 bases). CDR3 length: 14 residues. Trimming removed 4 bases at V and 5 bases at J, with 12 bases between. CDR1 is MGHRA, CDR2 YSYEKL, per germline. The CDR3: CASSLPGFYQPQHF. CDR3 sequence (DNA): TGCGCCAGCAGCCTCCCAGGGTTTTATCAGCCCCAGCATTTT.

The chain carries TRBV7-9 and TRBJ1-1, with D hard to call. The CDR3 length is 14 residues. Deletions cut 5 bases from V and 4 bases from J, with 14 bases between. CDR1 SEHNR and CDR2 FQNEAQ come from the germline V gene (reference sequence). CDR3 sequence reads: CASSPVAGSTEAFF. CDR3 DNA: TGTGCCAGCAGCCCAGTCGCAGGTTCCACTGAAGCTTTCTTT.

This chain connects TRBV4-3 to TRBJ1-4; 9 bases are shared with TRBD1. The CDR3 sequence is 14 residues long. CDR1 is LGHNA and CDR2 is YSLEER in the germline V gene. The ends lost 0 bases at V and 10 bases at J; junction bases unmatched: 3. This CDR3 is CASSQDTGQGKLFF. CDR3 in DNA: TGCGCCAGCAGCCAAGATACGGGACAGGGAAAACTGTTTTTT.

The chain links TRBV5-1 to TRBJ2-2; TRBD1 might be the D (6 bases). V lost 4 bases and J lost 1, with 23 bases in between. The CDR3 has 19 residues. From germline, CDR1 is SGHRS and CDR2 YFSETQ. As DNA, the CDR3 is TGCGCCAGCAGCCACCATCAACCCCTTGGACAGAGGAACACCGGGGAGCTGTTTTTT. Residues: CASSHHQPLGQRNTGELFF.

The V and J genes are TRBV7-8 and TRBJ2-5, with D uncertain. V dropped 2 bases and J dropped 5 bases, with 18 bases sitting between them. In germline, CDR1 is SGHVS, CDR2 FQNEAQ. This CDR3 has 16 amino acids. The CDR3 DNA sequence: TGTGCCAGCAGCTTATCTAGGCCCCGAAATGGGGAGACCCAGTACTTC. It yields the protein CASSLSRPRNGETQYF.

The rearrangement links TRBV19 to TRBJ1-2, with D perhaps matching TRBD1 (6 bases). CDR3 size: 12 residues. The germline V gene encodes CDR1 LNHDA and CDR2 SQIVND (reference sequence). Trimming cost V 3 bases and J 8 bases, with 10 bases left between them. CDR3 nucleotide sequence: TGTGCCAGTAGTATTGGGGGCCTCGGCTACACCTTC. Protein sequence: CASSIGGLGYTF.

This clone showed up just a few times. This chain links TRBV30 with TRBJ1-2, with D possibly being TRBD1 (6 bases). Germline CDR1 GTSNPN, CDR2 SVGIG (reference sequence). The V gene lost 8 bases and the J gene lost 0 bases, with 16 bases spanning the gap. This CDR3 region has 14 residues. The CDR3: CAQNYQGSNYGYTF. CDR3 nucleotides: TGTGCCCAGAACTACCAGGGGTCTAACTATGGCTACACCTTC.

The CDR3 DNA is TGTGCCAGCAGCTTAGGGGGCAGTCGGCAGGATGGCTACACCTTC. Translation gives CASSLGGSRQDGYTF. The chain joins TRBV7-9 to TRBJ1-2, with D maybe TRBD1 (5 bases). CDR1 is SEHNR, CDR2 FQNEAQ, per germline (reference sequence). This CDR3 is built from 15 residues. Trimming left V 1 base short and J 6 bases short, with 15 bases between. Full variable domain (missing parts from reference TRBV7-9 and TRBJ1-2): DTGVSQNPRHKITKRGQNVTFRCDPISEHNRLYWYRQTLGQGPEFLTYFQNEAQLEKSRLLSDRFSAERPKGSFSTLEIQRTEQGDSAMYLCASSLGGSRQDGYTFGSGTRLTVV.

V and J are TRBV1 and TRBJ2-7; the table's TRBD2 call for D was not verified on the DNA. TRBV1 has pseudogene status. The CDR3 is made up of 14 amino acids. The CDR3 sequence: CTSITSERSYEQYF. DNA of the CDR3: TGCACCAGCATCACTAGCGAGCGCTCCTACGAGCAGTACTTC.

The chain carries TRBV29-1 and TRBJ2-1, with D perhaps matching TRBD2 (7 bases). The CDR3 totals 15 residues. V was clipped by 4 bases and J by 3 bases, with 16 bases between them. Germline V gene sequence: CDR1 SQVTM, CDR2 ANQGSEA. The CDR3 region has the DNA TGCAGCGTTGGATCAGGGAGGGGGGTCTACAATGAGCAGTTCTTC. Translation gives CSVGSGRGVYNEQFF.

This chain connects TRBV5-4 to TRBJ2-1; 11 bases are shared with TRBD2. CDR1 and CDR2 (germline): SGHNT, YYREEE (reference sequence). The CDR3 contains 17 residues. The V segment lost 1 base and the J segment 5 bases; nucleotides outside the gene matches: 8. The CDR3 sequence is CASSLWLAGGLNNEQFF. CDR3 coding DNA: TGTGCCAGCAGCTTGTGGCTAGCGGGAGGACTGAACAATGAGCAGTTCTTC.

This clone appeared a few times. V and J are TRBV27 and TRBJ2-5; weak D call: TRBD2 (5 bases). This CDR3 comprises 13 residues. Germline lookup yields CDR1 MNHEY and CDR2 SMNVEV (reference sequence). With 5 bases removed from V and 4 bases from J, the gap between germline ends came to 11 bases. The CDR3 bases are TGTGCCAGCAGTCCAGGACGGGGAGAGACCCAGTACTTC. It encodes CASSPGRGETQYF.

A single count supports this clone. The chain uses TRBV9 and TRBJ2-5, with D tentatively TRBD1 (6 bases). The end of the DNA fits TRBJ2-7 better, so the J call may be wrong. The CDR3 has 15 residues. CDR1 SGDLS and CDR2 YYNGEE come from the germline V gene. The CDR3 bases are TGTGCCAGCAGCGAACGGCCAGGGGCCGCCTACGAGCAGTACTTC. Translated, it gives CASSERPGAAYEQYF.

The chain carries TRBV2 and TRBJ1-2; no clear D. CDR3 length: 12 amino acids. The V and J ends lost 8 bases and 8 bases respectively, with 15 bases between them. Germline lookup yields CDR1 SNHLY and CDR2 FYNNEI. Here the CDR3 DNA reads TGTGCCAGCCGTACTGACCGCGGAGGCTACACCTTC. Protein product: CASRTDRGGYTF.

This clone was detected once. The chain joins TRBV28 to TRBJ2-1; D gene unclear. V dropped 4 bases and J dropped 3 bases, with 19 bases sitting between them. The CDR3 sequence is 17 residues long. Germline CDR1 is MDHEN and CDR2 is SYDVKM. CDR3 region: CASSSPLKALIYNEQFF. CDR3 nucleotide sequence: TGTGCCAGCAGTTCTCCTCTGAAAGCGCTGATCTACAATGAGCAGTTCTTC. Full variable domain (remainder filled in from reference TRBV28 and TRBJ2-1): DVKVTQSSRYLVKRTGEKVFLECVQDMDHENMFWYRQDPGLGLRLIYFSYDVKMKEKGDIPEGYSVSREKKERFSLILESASTNQTSMYLCASSSPLKALIYNEQFFGPGTRLTVL.

The V call is TRBV15, the J call TRBJ2-1; 8 nucleotides line up with TRBD2. The CDR3 runs to 15 residues. V was clipped by 5 bases and J by 5 bases; unmatched bases: 8. The germline V gene encodes CDR1 LNHNV and CDR2 YYDKDF (reference sequence). CDR3 in DNA: TGTGCCACCAGCTTTCTCAGCGGGGGTAACAATGAGCAGTTCTTC. Its protein product is CATSFLSGGNNEQFF.

Notes on this clone: One end of the junction is discordant with germline, which a read error may explain. V is TRBV7-9 and J is TRBJ1-2; D unresolved. Germline CDR1 reads SEHNR; CDR2 reads FQNEAQ (reference sequence). This CDR3 region has 16 residues. The CDR3 DNA is TGTTCCAGCAGCTTACCTGGCACAGCCGCCAACTATGGCTACACCTTC. This gives the protein CSSSLPGTAANYGYTF.

This chain links TRBV10-3 with TRBJ1-1, with D possibly TRBD1 on 6 matching bases. The V end lost 4 bases, the J end lost 5 bases, and 14 bases lay between the germline ends. Germline CDR1 ENHRY, CDR2 SYGVKD. The CDR3 has 14 residues. The CDR3 nucleotides read TGTGCCATCAGTGTAGGGGGGGCGCGGACTGAAGCTTTCTTT. This encodes CAISVGGARTEAFF.

This chain links TRBV9 with TRBJ1-2; D remains unclear. In germline, CDR1 is SGDLS, CDR2 YYNGEE. Between the trimmed V and J ends, which lost 0 bases and 3 bases, there was a span of 6 bases. This CDR3 is built from 13 residues. CDR3 residues: CASSVGTDYGYTF. The CDR3 coding sequence is TGTGCCAGCAGCGTAGGCACAGACTATGGCTACACCTTC. Supplemented by reference TRBV9 and TRBJ1-2, the full variable domain reads DSGVTQTPKHLITATGQRVTLRCSPRSGDLSVYWYQQSLDQGLQFLIQYYNGEERAKGNILERFSAQQFPDLHSELNLSSLELGDSALYFCASSVGTDYGYTFGSGTRLTVV.

This clone was recorded a few times. The chain is built from TRBV29-1 and TRBJ2-2; D is perhaps TRBD1 (5 bases). Germline V gene data show CDR1 as SQVTM and CDR2 as ANQGSEA. V dropped 6 bases and J dropped 5 bases, with 16 bases sitting between them. This CDR3 contains 14 residues. The CDR3 sequence: CSVLDIMGTGELFF. DNA for the CDR3: TGCAGCGTCCTGGACATTATGGGAACCGGGGAGCTGTTTTTT.

This chain uses TRBV4-1 with TRBJ2-7; 8 nucleotides agree with TRBD2. The germline V gene encodes CDR1 MGHRA and CDR2 YSYEKL. The V gene end was trimmed by 6 bases and the J gene end by 1 base; junction bases not matched to a gene: 11. The CDR3 covers 16 residues. This chain's CDR3 is CASRSPGTSGSYEQYF. The CDR3 DNA follows: TGCGCCAGCAGATCCCCCGGAACTAGCGGATCCTACGAGCAGTACTTC.